These 22 T cell receptor beta chains originate from one sample sequenced in a study of OX40 agonist ivuxolimab in advanced cancers. Repertoires were generated with immunoSEQ multiplex PCR, while TCRdb's copy carries only in-frame clones and drops some. The sample holds about 100,000 clones, approximately 91% seen once. Sequencing was performed on CD4+ or CD8+ T cells sorted from blood, taken in a trial of the OX40 agonist ivuxolimab. The receptors were gathered from an adult with an advanced solid tumor such as melanoma, head and neck, liver or kidney cancer.

The CDR3 loop reads CASSWRQGPDTQYF. For the CDR3, the DNA is TGTGCCAGCAGCTGGAGACAGGGCCCAGATACGCAGTATTTT. The genes are TRBV7-9 and TRBJ2-3; TRBD1 aligns across 7 bases. The CDR3 has 14 amino acids. Germline assignment: CDR1 SEHNR and CDR2 FQNEAQ (reference sequence). V lost 4 bases, J lost 4 bases, and 5 bases stayed unmatched.

V and J are TRBV11-2 and TRBJ2-1, with D uncertain. CDR1 and CDR2 from the germline V gene are SGHAT and FQNNGV. V lost 3 bases and J 7 bases, leaving 16 bases between the germline ends. The CDR3 length is 15 residues. This CDR3 is CASSFTYVIGNEQFF. The CDR3 DNA sequence: TGTGCCAGCAGCTTTACATACGTGATTGGTAATGAGCAGTTCTTC.

J is TRBJ2-3 and V is TRBV28; 7 nucleotides agree with TRBD2. Germline V gene sequence: CDR1 MDHEN, CDR2 SYDVKM. The V gene end was trimmed by 8 bases and the J gene end by 6 bases; junction bases not matched to a gene: 11. The CDR3 is 14 residues long. CDR3 bases: TGTGCCAGCGGAAGCGGGGCCGAGTTTGATACGCAGTATTTT. Its protein product is CASGSGAEFDTQYF.

The gene calls are TRBV29-1 and TRBJ2-5, with D unresolved. The V end was cut by 4 bases, the J end by 4 bases, with 10 bases between. The CDR3 length is 12 residues. CDR1 is SQVTM, CDR2 ANQGSEA, per germline. CDR3: CSVAAGIETQYF. The CDR3 DNA sequence: TGCAGCGTTGCGGCTGGGATAGAGACCCAGTACTTC.

This sequence joins TRBV6-5 and TRBJ1-2; 7 bases fit TRBD1. The CDR3 consists of 14 residues. With 2 bases clipped from V and 4 bases from J, the junction kept 4 bases outside the gene matches. The germline V gene has CDR1 MNHEY and CDR2 SVGAGI. CDR3 DNA: TGTGCCAGCAGTTACGGGGGACAGCTCTATGGCTACACCTTC. Translating gives CASSYGGQLYGYTF.

The gene calls are TRBV27 and TRBJ2-7; D is possibly TRBD1 (6 bases). V shed 7 bases and J shed 3 bases, with 13 bases lying between them. Germline V gives CDR1 MNHEY, CDR2 SMNVEV (reference sequence). There are 13 residues in the CDR3. The chain's CDR3 is CASTDRINYEQYF. The CDR3 DNA is TGTGCCAGCACGGACAGAATTAACTACGAGCAGTACTTC.

This rearrangement joins TRBV5-1 to TRBJ2-5; D call uncertain. V was clipped by 0 bases and J by 4 bases, with 13 bases between them. Germline loops: CDR1 SGHRS, CDR2 YFSETQ. The CDR3 spans 15 residues. CDR3 loop: CASSLAPGGGETQYF. The CDR3 coding sequence is TGCGCCAGCAGCTTGGCCCCGGGTGGCGGAGAGACCCAGTACTTC.

V usage is TRBV30 and J usage is TRBJ1-5; TRBD1 aligns across 9 bases. The CDR3 runs 12 residues. The germline CDR1 and CDR2 sequences are GTSNPN and SVGIG (reference sequence). With V trimmed by 3 bases and J by 11 bases, 5 bases remained unmatched. The CDR3 loop is CAWSGTGTAQHF. The CDR3 DNA reads as TGTGCCTGGAGCGGGACAGGGACGGCCCAGCATTTT.

This rearrangement joins TRBV10-3 to TRBJ1-3; TRBD1 is a possible D gene (6 bases). Trimming stripped 3 bases from V and 0 bases from J, with 9 bases between. The germline V gene has CDR1 ENHRY and CDR2 SYGVKD. CDR3 length equals 15 residues. The CDR3 nucleotides are TGTGCCATCAGTGAAGGGGGGTTCTCTGGAAACACCATATATTTT. Protein product: CAISEGGFSGNTIYF.

The count of this clone is one. The V gene is TRBV30, the J gene TRBJ1-2, with unresolved D. Trimming cost V 4 bases and J 3 bases, with 15 bases left between them. Germline CDR1 and CDR2: GTSNPN and SVGIG (reference sequence). There are 14 residues in the CDR3. CDR3 in DNA: TGTGCCTGGAATGGGAGGGATGGGTACTATGGCTACACCTTC. It is translated as CAWNGRDGYYGYTF.

This sequence joins TRBV10-3 and TRBJ2-1; maybe TRBD1 (6 bases). Germline lookup yields CDR1 ENHRY and CDR2 SYGVKD. The CDR3 consists of 13 residues. V gave up 7 bases and J gave up 4 bases, with 11 bases separating them. CDR3 loop: CAITGRGYNEQFF. CDR3 DNA: TGTGCCATCACCGGAAGGGGGTACAATGAGCAGTTCTTC.

V gene TRBV7-2 combines with J gene TRBJ1-2; TRBD1 aligns across 8 bases. CDR3 length: 13 residues. The ends lost 4 bases at V and 5 bases at J; junction bases unmatched: 3. Germline assignment: CDR1 SGHTA and CDR2 FQGNSA. The CDR3 DNA reads TGTGCCAGCAGCTGGACAGGGAAATATGGCTACACCTTC. Translation: CASSWTGKYGYTF.

In nucleotides, the CDR3 is TGTGCCAGCAGTGGGGGGACTTACCAAGAGACCCAGTACTTC. Its protein is CASSGGTYQETQYF. The chain has TRBV2 and TRBJ2-5, with TRBD2 as a possible D gene (6 bases). V lost 4 bases and J 0 bases, leaving 9 bases between the germline ends. Per the germline V gene, CDR1 is SNHLY and CDR2 is FYNNEI. This CDR3 is 14 amino acids long.

This clone appeared once. Written as DNA, the CDR3 is TGTGCCAGCAGCTCCGCCAGCGGGGCTAGCACAGATACGCAGTATTTT. Translation: CASSSASGASTDTQYF. The V gene is TRBV7-2, the J gene TRBJ2-3; TRBD2 matches 7 bases. The germline V gene encodes CDR1 SGHTA and CDR2 FQGNSA. Trimming cost V 4 bases and J 0 bases; bases outside gene matches: 7. The CDR3 has 16 residues. Full variable domain (rest looked up from reference TRBV7-2 and TRBJ2-3): GAGVSQSPSNKVTEKGKDVELRCDPISGHTALYWYRQSLGQGLEFLIYFQGNSAPDKSGLPSDRFSAERTGGSVSTLTIQRTQQEDSAVYLCASSSASGASTDTQYFGPGTRLTVL.

The chain couples TRBV7-9 to TRBJ2-5; D remains unclear. The germline V and J ends were trimmed by 1 base and 11 bases, with 14 bases remaining between them. CDR3 length equals 13 residues. Germline V gives CDR1 SEHNR, CDR2 FQNEAQ (reference sequence). The CDR3 bases are TGTGCCAGCAGCTTAGTCGAGCAGTCGGTGCAGTACTTC. As protein: CASSLVEQSVQYF. Based on the CDR3 plus reference TRBV7-9 and TRBJ2-5, the full variable domain is DTGVSQNPRHKITKRGQNVTFRCDPISEHNRLYWYRQTLGQGPEFLTYFQNEAQLEKSRLLSDRFSAERPKGSFSTLEIQRTEQGDSAMYLCASSLVEQSVQYFGPGTRLLVL.

The CDR3 DNA reads TGCGCCAGCAGTGAGGACTACCTCGTATACGAGCAGTACTTC. This codes for CASSEDYLVYEQYF. The J gene is TRBJ2-7, the V gene TRBV10-1, with a possible D match to TRBD2 (5 bases). The germline CDR1 and CDR2 sequences are WNHNN and SYGVQD (reference sequence). Trimming left V 2 bases short and J 4 bases short, with 12 bases between. This CDR3 spans 14 amino acids.

The chain is built from TRBV5-6 and TRBJ1-1, with 11 bases identical to TRBD1. This CDR3 contains 16 residues. In germline, CDR1 is SGHDT, CDR2 YYEEEE. J gave up 5 bases and V 4 bases, and 10 bases lay outside the gene matches. The CDR3 loop is CASSKGQGVVVTEAFF. In nucleotides, the CDR3 is TGTGCCAGCAGCAAGGGACAGGGGGTCGTAGTAACTGAAGCTTTCTTT.

This clone occurred once. The chain recombines TRBV11-2 with TRBJ2-1; 14 bases are a match to TRBD2. The CDR3 sequence is 17 residues long. The germline CDR1 and CDR2 sequences are SGHAT and FQNNGV. V shed 5 bases, J shed 8 bases, and the junction held 11 bases outside the gene matches. DNA of the CDR3: TGTGCCAGCAGCCCCTCCCCCGGGACTAGCGGGAGTGATGAGCAGTTCTTC. This translates into CASSPSPGTSGSDEQFF.

The J gene is TRBJ2-7, the V gene TRBV5-1; 10 nucleotides line up with TRBD2. Germline assignment: CDR1 SGHRS and CDR2 YFSETQ. This CDR3 contains 19 residues. With V trimmed by 4 bases and J by 4 bases, 20 bases remained unmatched. The CDR3 sequence: CASSPEGGSSGSLFYEQYF. In DNA form, the CDR3 reads TGCGCCAGCAGCCCCGAGGGGGGGTCTAGCGGGAGTTTATTTTACGAGCAGTACTTC.

This chain links TRBV4-1 with TRBJ1-5; no clear D. Germline V CDR1 and CDR2: MGHRA, YSYEKL. V was clipped by 4 bases and J by 6 bases, with 13 bases between them. The CDR3 covers 14 residues. This chain's CDR3 is CASSRGVGGQPQHF. DNA for the CDR3: TGCGCCAGCAGCCGTGGGGTGGGAGGTCAGCCCCAGCATTTT.

V usage is TRBV18 and J usage is TRBJ2-2; D possibly corresponds to TRBD1 (6 bases). V was clipped by 3 bases and J by 7 bases, with 15 bases between them. CDR3 length: 15 amino acids. Germline CDR1 KGHSH, CDR2 LQKENI. The CDR3 DNA reads TGTGCCAGCTCACCCCGGTTAGGGGGTGTCGGGGAGCTGTTTTTT. Translating gives CASSPRLGGVGELFF.

This sequence joins TRBV11-2 and TRBJ2-2; D gene unclear. This CDR3 spans 14 amino acids. Per germline, CDR1 SGHAT and CDR2 FQNNGV. The V gene lost 5 bases and the J gene lost 4 bases, with 11 bases spanning the gap. The CDR3 protein is CASSPGLFTGELFF. Here the CDR3 DNA reads TGTGCCAGCAGCCCCGGTTTATTCACCGGGGAGCTGTTTTTT.